This entry concerns a single T cell receptor (beta chain). The data were taken from a study of blood T cell repertoires in COVID-19. Study in general: Spain, Italy and the United States supplied samples that represented acute and convalescent COVID-19. In each case, the material was cDNA or gDNA derived from T cells, B-cell-depleted T cells, or PBMCs.

Germline lookup yields CDR1 LNHDA and CDR2 SQIVND (reference sequence). The CDR3 covers 12 residues. V was cut by 2 bases and J by 2 bases, with 3 bases left in between. As processed by the authors: Nucleated cell number was recorded as an estimate derived from reference gene primer amplification. Only in-frame clones appear in the TCRdb table, and some are missing; sequencing was by immunoSEQ multiplex PCR. V and J calls and clone size come straight from that table; D and trimming were deduced from the DNA. The sample consists of over 200,000 clones, more than 80% of them appearing once. This sequence originates from a man aged 25 to 45 who had recovered from COVID-19. The specimen was peripheral blood. The chain has TRBV19 and TRBJ1-2; no firm D call. CDR3 nucleotides: TGTGCCAGTAGTATACAAAACTATGGCTACACCTTC. It translates to CASSIQNYGYTF.